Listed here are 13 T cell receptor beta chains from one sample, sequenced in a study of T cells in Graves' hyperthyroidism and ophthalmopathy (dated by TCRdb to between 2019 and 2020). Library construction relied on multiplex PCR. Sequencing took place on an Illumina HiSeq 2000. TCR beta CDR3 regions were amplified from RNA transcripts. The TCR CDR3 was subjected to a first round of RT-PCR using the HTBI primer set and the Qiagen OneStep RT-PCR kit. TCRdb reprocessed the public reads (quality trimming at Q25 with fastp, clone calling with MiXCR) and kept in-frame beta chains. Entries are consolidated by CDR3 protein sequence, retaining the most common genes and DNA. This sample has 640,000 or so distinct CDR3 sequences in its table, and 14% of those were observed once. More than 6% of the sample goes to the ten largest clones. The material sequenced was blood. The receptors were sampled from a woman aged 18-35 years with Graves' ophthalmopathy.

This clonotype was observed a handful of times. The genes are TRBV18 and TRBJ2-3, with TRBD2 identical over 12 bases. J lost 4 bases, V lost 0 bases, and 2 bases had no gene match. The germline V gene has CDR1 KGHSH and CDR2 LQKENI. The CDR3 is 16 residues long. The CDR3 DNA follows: TGTGCCAGCTCACCACCGCTAGCGGGAGGGCCAGATACGCAGTATTTT. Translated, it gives CASSPPLAGGPDTQYF.

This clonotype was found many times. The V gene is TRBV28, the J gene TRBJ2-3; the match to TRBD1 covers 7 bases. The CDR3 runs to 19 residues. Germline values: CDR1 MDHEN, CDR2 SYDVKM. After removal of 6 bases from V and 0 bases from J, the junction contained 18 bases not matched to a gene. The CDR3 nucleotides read TGTGCCAGCAGCCCAGCGTCGGGACAGTCCTTTATTAGCACAGATACGCAGTATTTT. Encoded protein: CASSPASGQSFISTDTQYF.

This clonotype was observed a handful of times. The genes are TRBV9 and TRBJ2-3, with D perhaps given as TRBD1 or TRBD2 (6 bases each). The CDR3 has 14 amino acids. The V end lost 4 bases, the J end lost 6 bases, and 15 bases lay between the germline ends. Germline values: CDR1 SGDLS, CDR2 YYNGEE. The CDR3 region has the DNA TGTGCCAGCAGCCTTTACGGGGGCCTTGATACGCAGTATTTT. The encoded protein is CASSLYGGLDTQYF.

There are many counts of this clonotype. Written as DNA, the CDR3 is TGTGCCAGCAGCCGCAGGAGTGAGCAGTTCTTC. Translated, it gives CASSRRSEQFF. This sequence joins TRBV14 and TRBJ2-1, with D unresolved. Germline CDR1 is SGHDN and CDR2 is FVKESK. This CDR3 comprises 11 residues. Trimming took off 4 bases at V and 9 bases at J, with 7 bases between the two ends.

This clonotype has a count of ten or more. The CDR3 sequence: CASSNRDRGNYGYTF. CDR3 bases: TGTGCCAGCAGTAACCGGGACAGGGGTAACTATGGCTACACCTTC. The chain uses TRBV6-1 and TRBJ1-2, with TRBD1 matching 10 bases. This CDR3 is 15 amino acids long. Per germline, CDR1 MNHNS and CDR2 SASEGT. J gave up 1 base and V 5 bases, and 4 bases lay outside the gene matches.

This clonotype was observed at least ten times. This CDR3 reads CATSGGTGGTDTQYF. The CDR3 nucleotides read TGTGCCACCAGTGGTGGGACAGGGGGCACAGATACGCAGTATTTT. The chain is built from TRBV24-1 and TRBJ2-3, with TRBD1 matching 10 bases. The CDR3 totals 15 residues. Germline V gene sequence: CDR1 KGHDR, CDR2 SFDVKD. The J segment lost 1 base and the V segment lost 5 bases, leaving 2 bases of the junction unmatched.

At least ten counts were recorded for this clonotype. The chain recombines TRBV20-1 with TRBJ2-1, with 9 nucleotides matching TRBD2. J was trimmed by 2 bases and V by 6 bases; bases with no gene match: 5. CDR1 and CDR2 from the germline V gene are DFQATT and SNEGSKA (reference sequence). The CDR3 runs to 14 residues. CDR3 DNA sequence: TGCAGTGCGTCTAGCGGGAATACCTACAATGAGCAGTTCTTC. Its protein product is CSASSGNTYNEQFF.

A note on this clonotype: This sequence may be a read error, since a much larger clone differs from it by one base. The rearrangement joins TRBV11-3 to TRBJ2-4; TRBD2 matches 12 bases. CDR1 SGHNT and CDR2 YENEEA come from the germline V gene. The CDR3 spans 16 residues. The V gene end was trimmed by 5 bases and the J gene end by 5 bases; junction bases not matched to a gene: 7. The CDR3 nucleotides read TGTGCCAGCAGCCCCGTTAGACTAGCGGGGGAAAACATTCAGTACTTC. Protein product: CASSPVRLAGENIQYF.

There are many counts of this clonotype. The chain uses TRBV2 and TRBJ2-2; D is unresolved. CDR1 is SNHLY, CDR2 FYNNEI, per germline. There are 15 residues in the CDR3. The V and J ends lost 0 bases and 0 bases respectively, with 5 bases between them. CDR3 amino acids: CASSEAVTNTGELFF. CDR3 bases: TGTGCCAGCAGTGAAGCGGTAACGAACACCGGGGAGCTGTTTTTT.

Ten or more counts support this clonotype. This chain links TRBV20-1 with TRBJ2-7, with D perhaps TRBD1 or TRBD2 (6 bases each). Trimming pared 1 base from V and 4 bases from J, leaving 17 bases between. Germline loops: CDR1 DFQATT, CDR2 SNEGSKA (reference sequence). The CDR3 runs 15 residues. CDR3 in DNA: TGCAGTGCTAGAGTGGGGGGTGCCGGGACATACGAGCAGTACTTC. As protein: CSARVGGAGTYEQYF.

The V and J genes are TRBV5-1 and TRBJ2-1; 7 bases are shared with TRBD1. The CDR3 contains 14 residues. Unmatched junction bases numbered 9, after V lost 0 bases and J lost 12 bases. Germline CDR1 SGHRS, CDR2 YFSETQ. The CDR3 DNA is TGCGCCAGCAGCTTGGAGGAGACAGGGAAGGGGCAGTTCTTC. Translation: CASSLEETGKGQFF.

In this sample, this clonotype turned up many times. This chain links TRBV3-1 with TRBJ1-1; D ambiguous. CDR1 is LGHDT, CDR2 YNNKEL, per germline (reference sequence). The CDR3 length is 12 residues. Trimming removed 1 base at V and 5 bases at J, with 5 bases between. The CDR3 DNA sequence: TGTGCCAGCAGCCAAGCCAGGACTGAAGCTTTCTTT. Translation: CASSQARTEAFF.

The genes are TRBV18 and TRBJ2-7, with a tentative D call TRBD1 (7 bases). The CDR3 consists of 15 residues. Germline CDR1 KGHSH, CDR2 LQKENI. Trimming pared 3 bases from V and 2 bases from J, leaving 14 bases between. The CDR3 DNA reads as TGTGCCAGCTCACCTTCGACAGGGACTCCCTACGAGCAGTACTTC. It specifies CASSPSTGTPYEQYF.